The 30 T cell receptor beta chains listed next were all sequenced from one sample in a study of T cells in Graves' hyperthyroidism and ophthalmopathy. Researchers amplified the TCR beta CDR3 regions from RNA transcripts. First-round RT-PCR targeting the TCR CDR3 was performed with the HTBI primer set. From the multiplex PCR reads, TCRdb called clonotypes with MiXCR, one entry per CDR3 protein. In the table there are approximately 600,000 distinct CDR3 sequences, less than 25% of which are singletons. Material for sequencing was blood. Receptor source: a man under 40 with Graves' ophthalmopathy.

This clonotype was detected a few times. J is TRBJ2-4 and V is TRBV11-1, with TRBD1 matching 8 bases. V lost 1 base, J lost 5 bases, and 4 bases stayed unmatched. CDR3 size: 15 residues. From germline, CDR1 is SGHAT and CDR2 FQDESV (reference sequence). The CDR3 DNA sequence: TGTGCCAGCAGCTTAGGACAGGGGCTCGAAAACATTCAGTACTTC. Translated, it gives CASSLGQGLENIQYF.

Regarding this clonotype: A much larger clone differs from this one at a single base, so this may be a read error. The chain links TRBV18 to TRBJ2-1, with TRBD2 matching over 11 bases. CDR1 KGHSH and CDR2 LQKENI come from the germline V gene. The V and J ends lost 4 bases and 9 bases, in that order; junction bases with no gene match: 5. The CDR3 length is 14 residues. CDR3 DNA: TGTGCCAGCTCACAGCTAGCGGGAGGTCCTGAGCAGTTCTTC. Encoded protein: CASSQLAGGPEQFF.

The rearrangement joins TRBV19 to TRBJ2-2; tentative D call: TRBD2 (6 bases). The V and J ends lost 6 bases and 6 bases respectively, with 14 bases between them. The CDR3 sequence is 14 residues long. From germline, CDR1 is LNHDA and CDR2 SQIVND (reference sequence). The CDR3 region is CASRLGGGAGELFF. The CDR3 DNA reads TGTGCCAGTAGATTGGGAGGAGGGGCCGGGGAGCTGTTTTTT.

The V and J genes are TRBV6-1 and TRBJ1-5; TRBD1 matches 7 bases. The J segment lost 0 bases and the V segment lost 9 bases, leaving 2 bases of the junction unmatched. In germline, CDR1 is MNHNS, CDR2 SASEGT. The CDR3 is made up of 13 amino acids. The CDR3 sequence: CARDRYSNQPQHF. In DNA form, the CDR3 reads TGTGCCAGGGACAGGTATAGCAATCAGCCCCAGCATTTT.

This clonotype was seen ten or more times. CDR3 sequence (DNA): TGTGCCAGCAGCCCATCACTAGCGGGAGCGGGAAATGAGCAGTTCTTC. It yields the protein CASSPSLAGAGNEQFF. This chain links TRBV7-2 with TRBJ2-1; 11 bases line up with TRBD2. CDR3 length: 16 amino acids. The germline CDR1 and CDR2 sequences are SGHTA and FQGNSA. The trim removed 5 bases at V and 7 bases at J, leaving 10 bases unmatched.

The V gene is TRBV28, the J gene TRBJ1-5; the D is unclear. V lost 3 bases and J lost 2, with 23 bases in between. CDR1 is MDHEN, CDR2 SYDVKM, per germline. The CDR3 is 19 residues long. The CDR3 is CASSFGGRTRDGGNQPQHF. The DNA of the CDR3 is TGTGCCAGCAGTTTTGGCGGACGGACGCGGGATGGCGGCAATCAGCCCCAGCATTTT.

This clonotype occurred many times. The CDR3 is CASSLVAMDYGYTF. CDR3 in DNA: TGTGCCAGCAGCTTAGTGGCGATGGACTATGGCTACACCTTC. This chain uses TRBV11-2 with TRBJ1-2; D not resolved. The germline CDR1 and CDR2 sequences are SGHAT and FQNNGV. Trimming stripped 1 base from V and 3 bases from J, with 9 bases between. The CDR3 spans 14 residues.

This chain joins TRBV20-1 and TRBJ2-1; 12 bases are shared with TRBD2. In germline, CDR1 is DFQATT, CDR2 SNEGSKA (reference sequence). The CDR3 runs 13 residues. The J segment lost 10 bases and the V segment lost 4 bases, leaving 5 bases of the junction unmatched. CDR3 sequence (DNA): TGCAGTGCTAATACTGGACTAGCGGGGGAGCAGTTCTTC. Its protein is CSANTGLAGEQFF.

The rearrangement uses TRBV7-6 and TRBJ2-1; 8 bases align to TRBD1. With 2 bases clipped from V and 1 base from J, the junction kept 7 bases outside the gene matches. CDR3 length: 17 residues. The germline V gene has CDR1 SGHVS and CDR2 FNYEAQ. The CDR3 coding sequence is TGTGCCAGCAGCTTAACAGGACAGGGCGTTTCCTACAATGAGCAGTTCTTC. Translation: CASSLTGQGVSYNEQFF.

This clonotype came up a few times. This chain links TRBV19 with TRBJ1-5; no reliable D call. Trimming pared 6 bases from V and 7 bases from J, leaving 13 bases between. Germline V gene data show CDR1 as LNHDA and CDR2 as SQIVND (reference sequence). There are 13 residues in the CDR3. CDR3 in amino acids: CASSLDAWQPQHF. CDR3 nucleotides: TGTGCCAGTAGCCTTGATGCGTGGCAGCCCCAGCATTTT.

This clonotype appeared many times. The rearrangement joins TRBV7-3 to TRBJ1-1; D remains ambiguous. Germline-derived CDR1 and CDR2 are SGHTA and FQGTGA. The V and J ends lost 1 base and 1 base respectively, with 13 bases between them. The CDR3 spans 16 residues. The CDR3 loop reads CASSLNPGLPNTEAFF. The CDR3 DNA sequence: TGTGCCAGCAGCTTAAATCCCGGCTTACCGAACACTGAAGCTTTCTTT.

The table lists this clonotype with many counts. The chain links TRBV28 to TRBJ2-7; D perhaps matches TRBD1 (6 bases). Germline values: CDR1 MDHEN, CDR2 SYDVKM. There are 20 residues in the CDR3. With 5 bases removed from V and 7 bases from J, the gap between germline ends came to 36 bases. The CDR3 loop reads CASSQLNIKPRPGHKEEQYF. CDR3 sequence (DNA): TGTGCCAGCAGTCAGTTAAATATAAAACCGAGACCGGGACACAAGGAGGAGCAGTACTTC.

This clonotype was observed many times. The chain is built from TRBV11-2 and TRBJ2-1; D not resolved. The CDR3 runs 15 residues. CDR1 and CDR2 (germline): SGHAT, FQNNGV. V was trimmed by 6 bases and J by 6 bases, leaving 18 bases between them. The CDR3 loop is CASRAPEPELNEQFF. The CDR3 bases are TGTGCCAGCAGGGCTCCGGAACCGGAACTCAATGAGCAGTTCTTC.

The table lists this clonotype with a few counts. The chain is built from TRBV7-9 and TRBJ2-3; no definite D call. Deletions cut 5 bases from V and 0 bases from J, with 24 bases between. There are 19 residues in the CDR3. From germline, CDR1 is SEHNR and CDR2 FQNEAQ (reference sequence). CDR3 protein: CASSPRPELGPMSTDTQYF. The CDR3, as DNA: TGTGCCAGCAGCCCCCGACCAGAGTTAGGGCCGATGAGCACAGATACGCAGTATTTT.

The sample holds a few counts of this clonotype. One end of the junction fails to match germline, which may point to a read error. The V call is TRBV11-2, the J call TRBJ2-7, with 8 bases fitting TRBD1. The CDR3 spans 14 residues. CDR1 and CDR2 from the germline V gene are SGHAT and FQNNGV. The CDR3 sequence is CASSLGGTGYKQYF. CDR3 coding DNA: TGTGCCAGCAGCTTAGGCGGGACAGGCTACAAGCAGTACTTC.

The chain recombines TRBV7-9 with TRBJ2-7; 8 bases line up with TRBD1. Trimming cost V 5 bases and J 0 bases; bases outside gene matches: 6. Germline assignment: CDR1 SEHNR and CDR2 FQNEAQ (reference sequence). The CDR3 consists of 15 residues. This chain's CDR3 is CASSPVDRGSYEQYF. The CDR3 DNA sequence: TGTGCCAGCAGCCCAGTTGACAGGGGCTCCTACGAGCAGTACTTC. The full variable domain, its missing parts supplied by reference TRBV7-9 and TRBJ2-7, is DTGVSQNPRHKITKRGQNVTFRCDPISEHNRLYWYRQTLGQGPEFLTYFQNEAQLEKSRLLSDRFSAERPKGSFSTLEIQRTEQGDSAMYLCASSPVDRGSYEQYFGPGTRLTVT.

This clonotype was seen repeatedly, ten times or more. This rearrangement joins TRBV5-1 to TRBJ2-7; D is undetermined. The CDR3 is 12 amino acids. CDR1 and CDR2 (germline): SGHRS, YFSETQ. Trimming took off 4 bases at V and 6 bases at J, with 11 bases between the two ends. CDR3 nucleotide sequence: TGCGCCAGCAGCGACCAGCCCTCCGAGCAGTACTTC. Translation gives CASSDQPSEQYF.

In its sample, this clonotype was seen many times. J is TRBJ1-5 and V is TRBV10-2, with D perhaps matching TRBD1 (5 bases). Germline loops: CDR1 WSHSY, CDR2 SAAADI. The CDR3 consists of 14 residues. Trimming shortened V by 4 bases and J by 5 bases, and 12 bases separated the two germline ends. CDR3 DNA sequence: TGCGCCAGCAGTGTAGGGGACGGATATCAGCCCCAGCATTTT. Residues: CASSVGDGYQPQHF.

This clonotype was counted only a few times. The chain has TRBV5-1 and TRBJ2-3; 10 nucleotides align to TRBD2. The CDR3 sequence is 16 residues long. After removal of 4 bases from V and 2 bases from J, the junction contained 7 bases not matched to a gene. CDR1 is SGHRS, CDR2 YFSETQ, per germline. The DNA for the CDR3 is TGCGCCAGCAGCCCCCCCCTAGCGGGAGCCACAGATACGCAGTATTTT. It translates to CASSPPLAGATDTQYF.

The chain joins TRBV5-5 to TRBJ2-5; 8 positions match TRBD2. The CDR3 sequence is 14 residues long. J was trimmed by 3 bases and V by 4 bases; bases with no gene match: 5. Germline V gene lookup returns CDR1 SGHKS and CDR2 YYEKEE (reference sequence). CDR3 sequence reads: CASSMLSGKETQYF. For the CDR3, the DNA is TGTGCCAGCAGCATGCTTAGCGGGAAAGAGACCCAGTACTTC. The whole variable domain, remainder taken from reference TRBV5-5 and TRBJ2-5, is DAGVTQSPTHLIKTRGQQVTLRCSPISGHKSVSWYQQVLGQGPQFIFQYYEKEERGRGNFPDRFSARQFPNYSSELNVNALLLGDSALYLCASSMLSGKETQYFGPGTRLLVL.

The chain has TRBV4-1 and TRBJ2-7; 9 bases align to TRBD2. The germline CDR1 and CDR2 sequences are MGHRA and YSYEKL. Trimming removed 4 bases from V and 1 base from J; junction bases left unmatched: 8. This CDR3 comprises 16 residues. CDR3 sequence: CASSRETSGSSYEQYF. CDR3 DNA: TGCGCCAGCAGCCGCGAGACTAGCGGTTCATCCTACGAGCAGTACTTC.

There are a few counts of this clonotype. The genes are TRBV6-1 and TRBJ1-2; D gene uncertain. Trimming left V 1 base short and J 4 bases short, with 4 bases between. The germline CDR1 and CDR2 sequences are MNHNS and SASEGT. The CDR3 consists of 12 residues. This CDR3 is CASSEEIYGYTF. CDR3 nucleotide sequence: TGTGCCAGCAGTGAAGAGATCTATGGCTACACCTTC.

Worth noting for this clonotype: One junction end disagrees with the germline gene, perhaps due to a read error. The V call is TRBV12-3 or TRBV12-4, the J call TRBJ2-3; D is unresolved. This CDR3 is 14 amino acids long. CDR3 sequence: CASGVVALADTRYF. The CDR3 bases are TGTGCCAGCGGAGTGGTAGCTCTGGCAGATACGCGGTATTTT.

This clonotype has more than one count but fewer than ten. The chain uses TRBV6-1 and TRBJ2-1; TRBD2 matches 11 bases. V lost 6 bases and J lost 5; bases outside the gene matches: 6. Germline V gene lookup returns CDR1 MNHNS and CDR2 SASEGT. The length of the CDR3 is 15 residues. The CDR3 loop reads CASSHSGRGNNEQFF. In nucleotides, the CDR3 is TGTGCCAGCAGCCATAGCGGGAGGGGTAACAATGAGCAGTTCTTC.

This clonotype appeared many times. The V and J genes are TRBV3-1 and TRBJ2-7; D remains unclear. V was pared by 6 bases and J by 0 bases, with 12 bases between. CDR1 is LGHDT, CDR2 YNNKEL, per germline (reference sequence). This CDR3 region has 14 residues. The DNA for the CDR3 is TGTGCCAGCAGGTCTCGACGGAGCTCCTACGAGCAGTACTTC. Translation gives CASRSRRSSYEQYF.

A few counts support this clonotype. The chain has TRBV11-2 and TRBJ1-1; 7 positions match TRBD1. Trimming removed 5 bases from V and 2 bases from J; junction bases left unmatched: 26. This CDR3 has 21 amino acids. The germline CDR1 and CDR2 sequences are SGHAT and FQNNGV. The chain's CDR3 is CASSLGTAVSFFKGTNTEAFF. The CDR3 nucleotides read TGTGCCAGCAGCCTCGGGACAGCCGTTTCGTTTTTTAAGGGTACAAACACTGAAGCTTTCTTT.

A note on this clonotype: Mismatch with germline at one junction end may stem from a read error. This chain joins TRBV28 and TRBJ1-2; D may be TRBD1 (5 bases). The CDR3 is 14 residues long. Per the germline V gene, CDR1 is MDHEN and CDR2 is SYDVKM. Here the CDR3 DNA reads TGTGCCGGCAGCCCTCCGTCCCAGGGCTATGGCTACACCTTC. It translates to CAGSPPSQGYGYTF.

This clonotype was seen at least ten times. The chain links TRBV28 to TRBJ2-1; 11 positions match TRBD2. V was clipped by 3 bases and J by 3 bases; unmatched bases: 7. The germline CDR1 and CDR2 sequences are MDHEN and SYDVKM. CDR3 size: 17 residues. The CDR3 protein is CASSFGKLAGDYNEQFF. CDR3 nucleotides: TGTGCCAGCAGTTTTGGGAAACTAGCGGGAGACTACAATGAGCAGTTCTTC.

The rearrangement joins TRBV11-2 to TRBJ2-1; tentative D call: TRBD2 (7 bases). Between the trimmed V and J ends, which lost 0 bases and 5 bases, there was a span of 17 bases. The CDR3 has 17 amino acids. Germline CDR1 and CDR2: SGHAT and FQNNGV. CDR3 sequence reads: CASSLEGGGAPNNEQFF. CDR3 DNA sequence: TGTGCCAGCAGCTTAGAAGGGGGAGGGGCCCCCAACAATGAGCAGTTCTTC.

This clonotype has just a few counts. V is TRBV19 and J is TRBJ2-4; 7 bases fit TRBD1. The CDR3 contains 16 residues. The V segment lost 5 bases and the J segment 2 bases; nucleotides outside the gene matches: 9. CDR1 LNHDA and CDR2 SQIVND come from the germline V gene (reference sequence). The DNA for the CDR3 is TGTGCCAGTAGTCTTGAGATGACAGGGCCCAAAAACATTCAGTACTTC. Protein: CASSLEMTGPKNIQYF.